Presented here are 5 T cell receptor beta chains from one specimen sequenced in a study of glioma-infiltrating T cells. Using RNA template, CDR3s of TCR alpha and beta were amplified with iRepertoire arm-PCR. One entry per CDR3 protein, called by TCRdb with MiXCR from the multiplex PCR reads. The data hold around 43,000 distinct CDR3 sequences, with 20% to 25% observed a single time. The specimen sequenced was glioma tissue, nonneoplastic brain tissue, or PBMCs (not recorded which). The receptor source for this set is a human donor with low-grade glioma or glioblastoma, undergoing nonglioma brain surgery, or in good health (not recorded which).

There are many counts of this clonotype. The genes are TRBV7-9 and TRBJ1-2, with D perhaps matching TRBD1 (6 bases). This CDR3 region has 14 residues. The germline V gene has CDR1 SEHNR and CDR2 FQNEAQ (reference sequence). The V end was cut by 4 bases, the J end by 8 bases, with 17 bases between. CDR3 region: CASSSNLDRIGYTF. CDR3 nucleotide sequence: TGTGCCAGCAGCTCTAACCTGGACAGAATAGGCTACACCTTC.

Many counts were recorded for this clonotype. The chain uses TRBV2 and TRBJ1-1; D is undetermined. The V gene's germline CDR1 is SNHLY and CDR2 FYNNEI. This CDR3 has 14 amino acids. Trimming pared 2 bases from V and 1 base from J, leaving 8 bases between. The CDR3 sequence: CASSETVTNTEAFF. CDR3 DNA sequence: TGTGCCAGCAGTGAAACAGTTACGAACACTGAAGCTTTCTTT. The full variable domain, completed using reference TRBV2 and TRBJ1-1, is EPEVTQTPSHQVTQMGQEVILRCVPISNHLYFYWYRQILGQKVEFLVSFYNNEISEKSEIFDDQFSVERPDGSNFTLKIRSTKLEDSAMYFCASSETVTNTEAFFGQGTRLTVV.

This clonotype was seen ten or more times. The chain carries TRBV28 and TRBJ2-7; 8 bases are a match to TRBD2. The V gene end was trimmed by 1 base and the J gene end by 0 bases; junction bases not matched to a gene: 11. Germline values: CDR1 MDHEN, CDR2 SYDVKM. This CDR3 spans 18 amino acids. As DNA, the CDR3 is TGTGCCAGCAGTTTATCTCCGGGACTAGGAGCCCTCTCCTACGAGCAGTACTTC. Its translation is CASSLSPGLGALSYEQYF.

The chain has TRBV29-1 and TRBJ2-7; D perhaps matches TRBD1 (6 bases). Germline CDR1 and CDR2: SQVTM and ANQGSEA. Trimming took 4 bases from V and 2 from J, leaving 9 bases between them. The CDR3 loop spans 12 amino acids. DNA for the CDR3: TGCAGCGTTGGGGACATAACCTACGAGCAGTACTTC. Translated: CSVGDITYEQYF.

There are a few counts of this clonotype. This chain links TRBV7-9 with TRBJ2-1; D is possibly TRBD2 (6 bases). The CDR3 has 15 amino acids. V was pared by 4 bases and J by 14 bases, with 24 bases between. Per the germline V gene, CDR1 is SEHNR and CDR2 is FQNEAQ (reference sequence). The CDR3 region is CASSSTVRLGASEFF. DNA for the CDR3: TGTGCCAGCAGCTCAACTGTTAGACTAGGGGCTTCTGAGTTCTTC.